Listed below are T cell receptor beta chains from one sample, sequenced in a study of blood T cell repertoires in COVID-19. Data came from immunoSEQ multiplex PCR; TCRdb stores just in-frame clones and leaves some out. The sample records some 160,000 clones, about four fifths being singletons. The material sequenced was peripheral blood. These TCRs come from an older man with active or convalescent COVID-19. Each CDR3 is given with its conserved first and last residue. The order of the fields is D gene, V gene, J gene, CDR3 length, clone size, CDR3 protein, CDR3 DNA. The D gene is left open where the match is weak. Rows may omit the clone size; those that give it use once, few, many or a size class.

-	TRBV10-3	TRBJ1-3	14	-	CAIRTGVPGNTIYF	TGTGCCATCAGGACGGGGGTGCCTGGAAACACCATATATTTT
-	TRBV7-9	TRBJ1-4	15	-	CASSYLEATNEKLFF	TGTGCCAGCAGCTACCTGGAGGCAACTAATGAAAAACTGTTTTTT
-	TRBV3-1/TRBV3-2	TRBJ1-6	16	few	CASSQDSAGNNSPLHF	TGTGCCAGCAGCCAAGATTCGGCAGGAAATAATTCACCCCTCCACTTT
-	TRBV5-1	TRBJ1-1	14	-	CASSKDRQNTEAFF	TGCGCCAGCAGCAAGGACAGACAGAACACTGAAGCTTTCTTT
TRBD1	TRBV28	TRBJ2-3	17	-	CASSLSPAQGDKDTQYF	TGTGCCAGCAGTTTATCGCCCGCACAGGGGGATAAAGATACGCAGTATTTT
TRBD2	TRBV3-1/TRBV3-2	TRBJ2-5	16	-	CASSLLTWAGGETQYF	TGTGCCAGCAGCCTTCTCACATGGGCGGGGGGAGAGACCCAGTACTTC
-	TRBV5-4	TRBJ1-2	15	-	CASSLDRVGGYGYTF	TGTGCCAGCAGCTTGGACAGGGTAGGTGGCTATGGCTACACCTTC
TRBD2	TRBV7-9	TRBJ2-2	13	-	CAKRTSSTGELFF	TGTGCCAAAAGGACTAGTTCCACCGGGGAGCTGTTTTTT
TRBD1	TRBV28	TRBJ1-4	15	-	CASTPRGTGYEKLFF	TGTGCCAGCACCCCACGGGGGACAGGGTATGAAAAACTGTTTTTT
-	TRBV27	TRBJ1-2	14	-	CASSSGGNRGGYTF	TGTGCCAGCAGCTCTGGGGGGAATAGGGGTGGCTACACCTTC
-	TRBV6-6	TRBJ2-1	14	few	CASSYSNGVGEQFF	TGTGCCAGCAGTTACTCAAACGGAGTTGGTGAGCAGTTCTTC
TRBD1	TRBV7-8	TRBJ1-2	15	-	CASSLRTGGVYGYTF	TGTGCCAGCAGTCTTAGGACAGGGGGCGTCTATGGCTACACCTTC
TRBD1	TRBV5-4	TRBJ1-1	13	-	CASSFTTGVGAFF	TGTGCCAGCAGCTTCACCACAGGGGTTGGCGCTTTCTTT
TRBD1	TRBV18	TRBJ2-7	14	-	CASSPLGQGYEQYF	TGTGCCAGCTCACCCCTGGGACAGGGCTACGAGCAGTACTTC
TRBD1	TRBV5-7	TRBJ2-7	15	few	CASILGGQGAYEQYF	TGTGCCAGCATCTTAGGCGGACAGGGGGCCTACGAGCAGTACTTC
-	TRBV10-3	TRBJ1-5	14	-	CAISESTFNQPQHF	TGTGCCATCAGTGAGTCCACATTTAATCAGCCCCAGCATTTT
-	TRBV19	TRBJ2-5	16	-	CASSPRTGGGGKTQYF	TGTGCCAGTAGTCCAAGGACTGGGGGAGGAGGGAAGACCCAGTACTTC
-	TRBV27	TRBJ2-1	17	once	CASSSPGSSERFNEQFF	TGTGCCAGCAGTTCTCCGGGGAGCAGCGAGAGATTTAATGAGCAGTTCTTC
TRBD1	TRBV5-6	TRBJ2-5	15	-	CASSRIGTDQETQYF	TGTGCCAGCAGCCGCATTGGGACAGATCAAGAGACCCAGTACTTC
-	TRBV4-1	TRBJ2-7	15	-	CASSQEAGQSYEQYF	TGCGCCAGCAGCCAAGAGGCGGGCCAGTCCTACGAGCAGTACTTC
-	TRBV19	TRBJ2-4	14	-	CASRVSERAHIQYF	TGTGCCAGTAGAGTATCGGAGCGGGCCCACATTCAGTACTTC
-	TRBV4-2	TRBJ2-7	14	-	CASSQDLGSYEQYF	TGTGCCAGCAGCCAAGACCTGGGGAGCTACGAGCAGTACTTC
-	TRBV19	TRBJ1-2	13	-	CASSRERLNGYTF	TGTGCCAGTAGTAGGGAGAGGTTGAACGGCTACACCTTC
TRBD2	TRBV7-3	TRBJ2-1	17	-	CASSLNSPASGRNEQFF	TGTGCCAGCAGCTTAAACTCTCCGGCTAGCGGGAGAAATGAGCAGTTCTTC
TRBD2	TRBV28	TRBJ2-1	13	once	CASSRRTSGIGFF	TGTGCCAGCAGTAGAAGGACTAGCGGGATTGGGTTCTTC
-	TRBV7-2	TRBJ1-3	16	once	CASSLVSRYAGNTIYF	TGTGCCAGCAGCTTAGTTTCCCGGTACGCTGGAAACACCATATATTTT
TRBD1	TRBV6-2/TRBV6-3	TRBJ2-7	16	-	CASSYSTEGQGYEQYF	TGTGCCAGCAGTTACTCCACGGAGGGACAGGGCTACGAGCAGTACTTC
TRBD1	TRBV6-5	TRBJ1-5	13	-	CASSGQGGQPQHF	TGTGCCAGCAGCGGACAGGGAGGTCAGCCCCAGCATTTT
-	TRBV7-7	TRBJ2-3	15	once	CASSFGRAGADTQYF	TGTGCCAGCAGCTTCGGCAGGGCAGGGGCAGATACGCAGTATTTT
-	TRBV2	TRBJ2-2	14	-	CASRAGTNTGELFF	TGTGCCAGCAGGGCAGGGACGAACACCGGGGAGCTGTTTTTT
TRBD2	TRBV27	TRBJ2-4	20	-	CASSLLPSGLAGDGKNIQYF	TGTGCCAGCAGTTTATTGCCTTCGGGACTAGCGGGAGATGGCAAAAACATTCAGTACTTC
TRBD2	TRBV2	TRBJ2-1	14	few	CASSRDYSYNEQFF	TGTGCCAGCAGTCGGGACTACTCCTACAATGAGCAGTTCTTC
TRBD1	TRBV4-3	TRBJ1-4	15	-	CASRPRDRTNEKLFF	TGCGCCAGCAGGCCCCGGGACAGAACTAATGAAAAACTGTTTTTT
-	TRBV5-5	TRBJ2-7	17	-	CASSFWPRAPEDYEQYF	TGTGCCAGCAGCTTTTGGCCCCGGGCCCCGGAGGACTACGAGCAGTACTTC
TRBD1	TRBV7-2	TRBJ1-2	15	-	CASSPPGQGAIGYTF	TGTGCCAGCAGCCCACCCGGACAGGGGGCTATTGGCTACACCTTC